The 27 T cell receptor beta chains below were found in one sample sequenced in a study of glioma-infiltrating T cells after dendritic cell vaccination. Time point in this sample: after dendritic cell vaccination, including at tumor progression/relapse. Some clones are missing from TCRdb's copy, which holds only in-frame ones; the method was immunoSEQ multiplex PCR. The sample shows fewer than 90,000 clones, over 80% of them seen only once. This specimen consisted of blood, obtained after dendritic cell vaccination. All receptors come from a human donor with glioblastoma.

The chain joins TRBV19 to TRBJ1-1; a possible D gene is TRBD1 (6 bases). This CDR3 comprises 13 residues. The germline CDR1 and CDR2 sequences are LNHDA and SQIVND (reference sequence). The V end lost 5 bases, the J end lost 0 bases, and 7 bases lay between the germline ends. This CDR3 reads CASSGQLNTEAFF. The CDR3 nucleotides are TGTGCCAGTAGTGGACAGTTGAACACTGAAGCTTTCTTT.

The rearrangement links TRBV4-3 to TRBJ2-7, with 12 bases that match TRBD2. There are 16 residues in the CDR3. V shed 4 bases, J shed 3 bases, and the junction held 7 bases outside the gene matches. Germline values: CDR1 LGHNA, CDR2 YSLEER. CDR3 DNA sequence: TGCGCCAGCAGCCCGACTAGCGGGGGCTCCCTCTACGAGCAGTACTTC. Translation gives CASSPTSGGSLYEQYF.

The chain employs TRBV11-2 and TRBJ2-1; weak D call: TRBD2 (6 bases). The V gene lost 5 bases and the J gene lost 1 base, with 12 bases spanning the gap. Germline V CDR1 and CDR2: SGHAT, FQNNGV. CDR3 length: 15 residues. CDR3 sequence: CASSTSRRSYNEQFF. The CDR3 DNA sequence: TGTGCCAGCAGCACTAGCAGGAGGTCCTACAATGAGCAGTTCTTC.

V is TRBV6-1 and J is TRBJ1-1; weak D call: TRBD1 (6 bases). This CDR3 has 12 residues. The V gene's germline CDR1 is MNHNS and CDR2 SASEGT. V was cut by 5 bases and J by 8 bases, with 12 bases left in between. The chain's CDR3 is CASSIFGTEAFF. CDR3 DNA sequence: TGTGCCAGCAGTATATTCGGGACAGAAGCTTTCTTT.

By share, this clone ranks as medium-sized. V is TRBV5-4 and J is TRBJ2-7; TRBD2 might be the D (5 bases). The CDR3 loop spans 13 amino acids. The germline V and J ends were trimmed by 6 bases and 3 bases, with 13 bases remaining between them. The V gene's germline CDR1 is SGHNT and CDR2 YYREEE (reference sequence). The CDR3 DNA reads TGTGCCAGCAACACTCTCGGGGACTACGAGCAGTACTTC. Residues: CASNTLGDYEQYF.

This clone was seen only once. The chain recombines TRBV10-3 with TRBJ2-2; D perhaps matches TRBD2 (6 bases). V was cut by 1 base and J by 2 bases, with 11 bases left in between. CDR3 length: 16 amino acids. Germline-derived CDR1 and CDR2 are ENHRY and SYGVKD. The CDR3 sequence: CAISEYGTSNTGELFF. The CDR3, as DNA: TGTGCCATCAGTGAGTATGGGACTTCAAACACCGGGGAGCTGTTTTTT.

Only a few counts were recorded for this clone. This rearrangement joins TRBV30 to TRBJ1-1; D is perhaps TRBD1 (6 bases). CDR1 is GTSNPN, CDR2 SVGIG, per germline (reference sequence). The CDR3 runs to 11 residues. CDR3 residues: CAGEGVTEAFF. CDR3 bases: TGTGCTGGGGAGGGGGTCACTGAAGCTTTCTTT.

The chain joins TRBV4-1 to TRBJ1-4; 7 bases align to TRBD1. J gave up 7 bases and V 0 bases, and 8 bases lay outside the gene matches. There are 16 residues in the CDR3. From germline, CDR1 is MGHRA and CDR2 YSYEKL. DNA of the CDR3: TGCGCCAGCAGCCAAGATCAAGGGGGCGACGGTGAAAAACTGTTTTTT. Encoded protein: CASSQDQGGDGEKLFF.

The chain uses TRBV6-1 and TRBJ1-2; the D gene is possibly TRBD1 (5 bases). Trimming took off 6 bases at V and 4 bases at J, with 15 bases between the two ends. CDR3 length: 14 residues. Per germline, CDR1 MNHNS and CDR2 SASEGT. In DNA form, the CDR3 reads TGTGCCAGCAGGCTGTATTTGGGGGGCTATGGCTACACCTTC. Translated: CASRLYLGGYGYTF.

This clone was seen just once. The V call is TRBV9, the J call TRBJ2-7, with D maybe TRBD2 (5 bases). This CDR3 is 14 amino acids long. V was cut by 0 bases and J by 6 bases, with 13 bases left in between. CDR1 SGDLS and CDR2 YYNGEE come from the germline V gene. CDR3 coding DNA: TGTGCCAGCAGCGTAGCGGAGCGGAGCCTCGAGCAGTACTTC. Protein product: CASSVAERSLEQYF.

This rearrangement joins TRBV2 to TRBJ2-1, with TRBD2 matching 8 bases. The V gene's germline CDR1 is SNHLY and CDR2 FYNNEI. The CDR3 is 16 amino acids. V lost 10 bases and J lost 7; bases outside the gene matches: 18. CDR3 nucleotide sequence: TGTGCCACGGGACTAGACAACCTTTTGGGGAGGAATGAGCAGTTCTTC. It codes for CATGLDNLLGRNEQFF.

For the CDR3, the DNA is TGTGCCAGTAGCACCGGGGGGCTAAATTACAATGAGCAGTTCTTC. Amino acids: CASSTGGLNYNEQFF. The gene calls are TRBV19 and TRBJ2-1; D perhaps matches TRBD2 (7 bases). This CDR3 region has 15 residues. Germline CDR1 is LNHDA and CDR2 is SQIVND (reference sequence). The V and J ends lost 6 bases and 4 bases respectively, with 16 bases between them.

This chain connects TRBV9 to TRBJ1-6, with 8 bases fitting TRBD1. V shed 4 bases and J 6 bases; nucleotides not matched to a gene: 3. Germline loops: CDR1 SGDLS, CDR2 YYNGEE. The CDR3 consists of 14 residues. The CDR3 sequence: CASSRTGSNSPLHF. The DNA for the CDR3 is TGTGCCAGCAGCCGGACAGGGAGTAATTCACCCCTCCACTTT.

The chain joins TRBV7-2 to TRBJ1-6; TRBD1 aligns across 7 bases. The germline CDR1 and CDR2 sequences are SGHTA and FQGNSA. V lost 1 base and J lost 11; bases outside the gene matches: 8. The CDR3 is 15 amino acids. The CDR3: CASSLEGPGGAPLHF. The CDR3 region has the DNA TGTGCCAGCAGCTTAGAGGGCCCAGGGGGAGCACCCCTCCACTTT.

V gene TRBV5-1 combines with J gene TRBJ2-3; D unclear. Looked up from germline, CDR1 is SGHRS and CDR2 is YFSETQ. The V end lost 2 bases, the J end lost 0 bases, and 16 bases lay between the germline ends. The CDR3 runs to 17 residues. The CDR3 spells CASSFPSRGGSTDTQYF. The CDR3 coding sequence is TGCGCCAGCAGCTTCCCCTCGAGAGGCGGTAGCACAGATACGCAGTATTTT.

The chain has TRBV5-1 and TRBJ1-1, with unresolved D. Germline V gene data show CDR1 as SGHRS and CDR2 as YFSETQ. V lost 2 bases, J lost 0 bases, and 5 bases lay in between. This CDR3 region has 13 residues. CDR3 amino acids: CASSLNMNTEAFF. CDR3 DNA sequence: TGCGCCAGCAGCTTAAATATGAACACTGAAGCTTTCTTT.

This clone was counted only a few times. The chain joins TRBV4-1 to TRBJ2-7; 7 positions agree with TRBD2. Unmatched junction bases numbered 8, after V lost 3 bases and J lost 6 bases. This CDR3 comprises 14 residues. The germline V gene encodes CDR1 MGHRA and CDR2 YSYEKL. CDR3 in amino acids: CASSQSLADSEQYF. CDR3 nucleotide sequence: TGCGCCAGCAGCCAGTCCCTAGCGGATTCCGAGCAGTACTTC.

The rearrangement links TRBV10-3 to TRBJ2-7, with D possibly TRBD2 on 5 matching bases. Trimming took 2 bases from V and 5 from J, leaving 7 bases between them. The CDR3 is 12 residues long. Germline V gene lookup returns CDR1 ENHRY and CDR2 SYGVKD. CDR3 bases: TGTGCCATCAGTGAGACGGGGAACGAGCAGTACTTC. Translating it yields CAISETGNEQYF.

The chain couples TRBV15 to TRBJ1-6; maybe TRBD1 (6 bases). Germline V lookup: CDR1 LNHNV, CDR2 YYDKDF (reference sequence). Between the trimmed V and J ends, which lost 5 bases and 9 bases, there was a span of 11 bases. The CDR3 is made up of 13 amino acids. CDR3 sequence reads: CATSWTDTSPLHF. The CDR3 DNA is TGTGCCACCAGCTGGACAGATACTTCACCCCTCCACTTT.

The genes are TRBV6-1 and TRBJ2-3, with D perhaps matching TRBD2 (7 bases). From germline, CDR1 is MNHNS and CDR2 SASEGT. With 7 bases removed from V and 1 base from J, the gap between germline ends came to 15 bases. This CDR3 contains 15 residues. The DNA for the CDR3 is TGTGCCAGCAAAGAAAGGGGGGGCGGCACAGATACGCAGTATTTT. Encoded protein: CASKERGGGTDTQYF.

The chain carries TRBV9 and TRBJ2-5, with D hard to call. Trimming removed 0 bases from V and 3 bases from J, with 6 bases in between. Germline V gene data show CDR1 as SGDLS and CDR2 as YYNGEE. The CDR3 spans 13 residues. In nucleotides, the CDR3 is TGTGCCAGCAGCGTAGGGCTGGAAGAGACCCAGTACTTC. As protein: CASSVGLEETQYF.

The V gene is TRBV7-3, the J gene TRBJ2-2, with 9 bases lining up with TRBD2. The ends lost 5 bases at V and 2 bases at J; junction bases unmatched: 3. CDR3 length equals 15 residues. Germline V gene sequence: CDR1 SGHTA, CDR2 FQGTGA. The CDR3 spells CASSISGGNTGELFF. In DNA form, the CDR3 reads TGTGCCAGCAGCATTAGCGGGGGAAACACCGGGGAGCTGTTTTTT.

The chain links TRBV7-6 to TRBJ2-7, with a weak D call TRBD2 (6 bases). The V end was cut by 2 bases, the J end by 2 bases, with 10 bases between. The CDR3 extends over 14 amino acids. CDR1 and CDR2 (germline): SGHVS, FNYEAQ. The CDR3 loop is CASSLYPGAYEQYF. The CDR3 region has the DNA TGTGCCAGCAGCTTATATCCGGGAGCCTACGAGCAGTACTTC.

The CDR3 coding sequence is TGTGCCGGCTCCGGGGGGCTGAACAATGAGCAGTTCTTC. It yields the protein CAGSGGLNNEQFF. The V gene is TRBV2, the J gene TRBJ2-1; perhaps TRBD2 as D (7 bases). The length of the CDR3 is 13 residues. V lost 11 bases and J 5 bases, leaving 16 bases between the germline ends. CDR1 and CDR2 from the germline V gene are SNHLY and FYNNEI.

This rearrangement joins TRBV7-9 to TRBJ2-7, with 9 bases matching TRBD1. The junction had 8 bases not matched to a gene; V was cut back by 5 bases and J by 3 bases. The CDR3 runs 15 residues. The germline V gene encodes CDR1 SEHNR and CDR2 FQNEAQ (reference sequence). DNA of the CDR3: TGTGCCAGCAGCCAATCGGGACAGGGACTCTACGAGCAGTACTTC. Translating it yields CASSQSGQGLYEQYF.

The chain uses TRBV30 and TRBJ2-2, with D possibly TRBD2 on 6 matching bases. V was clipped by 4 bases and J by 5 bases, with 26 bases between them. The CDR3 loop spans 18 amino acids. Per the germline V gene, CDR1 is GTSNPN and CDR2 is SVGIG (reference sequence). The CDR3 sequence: CAWNPPLGSPAGTGELFF. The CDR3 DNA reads TGTGCCTGGAACCCCCCGCTAGGCAGTCCTGCGGGGACCGGGGAGCTGTTTTTT.

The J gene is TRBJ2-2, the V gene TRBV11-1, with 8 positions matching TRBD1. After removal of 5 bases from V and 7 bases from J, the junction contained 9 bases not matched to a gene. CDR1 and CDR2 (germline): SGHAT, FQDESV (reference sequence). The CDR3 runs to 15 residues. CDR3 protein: CASSPKGQGHGELFF. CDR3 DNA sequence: TGTGCCAGCAGCCCCAAAGGACAGGGACACGGGGAGCTGTTTTTT.